A single sample gave rise to the 30 T cell receptor beta chains below, sequenced in a study of blood T cell repertoires in COVID-19. Assay: immunoSEQ multiplex PCR; the TCRdb copy retains only in-frame clones and omits some. Among around 77,000 clones, approximately 90% were seen once, and the ten largest hold less than 6%. Sequenced input: peripheral blood. Source of these receptors: an older woman with active COVID-19.

In this sample, this clone turned up once. This chain connects TRBV6-1 to TRBJ2-7; D unresolved. This CDR3 is 12 amino acids long. Germline CDR1 reads MNHNS; CDR2 reads SASEGT. V was pared by 2 bases and J by 4 bases, with 6 bases between. CDR3: CASSESLYEQYF. For the CDR3, the DNA is TGTGCCAGCAGTGAATCACTATACGAGCAGTACTTC.

The chain is built from TRBV6-1 and TRBJ2-2, with 7 bases fitting TRBD2. The CDR3 is 17 amino acids. Germline values: CDR1 MNHNS, CDR2 SASEGT. V lost 1 base to trimming and J lost 2 bases; unmatched junction nucleotides: 7. In nucleotides, the CDR3 is TGTGCCAGCAGTGAAGGTTGGCTAGCGGTTAACACCGGGGAGCTGTTTTTT. Amino acids: CASSEGWLAVNTGELFF.

This chain links TRBV20-1 with TRBJ2-7, with D maybe TRBD1 (5 bases). Germline CDR1 DFQATT, CDR2 SNEGSKA (reference sequence). V lost 7 bases and J 4 bases, leaving 11 bases between the germline ends. The CDR3 consists of 11 residues. The CDR3 nucleotides are TGCAGTGGGGCAGGGAATTACGAGCAGTACTTC. Translating it yields CSGAGNYEQYF.

The gene calls are TRBV5-1 and TRBJ2-1; 8 nucleotides agree with TRBD2. The CDR3 is made up of 15 amino acids. The junction had 3 bases not matched to a gene; V was cut back by 0 bases and J by 4 bases. Germline CDR1 and CDR2: SGHRS and YFSETQ. In DNA form, the CDR3 reads TGCGCCAGCAGCTTGGGTAGCGGGACTTACAATGAGCAGTTCTTC. This codes for CASSLGSGTYNEQFF.

V usage is TRBV9 and J usage is TRBJ1-2; perhaps TRBD1 as D (6 bases). The CDR3 has 15 amino acids. Germline values: CDR1 SGDLS, CDR2 YYNGEE. The ends were cut back, 3 bases at V and 1 base at J, with 13 bases in the middle. The CDR3 protein is CASSAQGGGNYGYTF. As DNA, the CDR3 is TGTGCCAGCAGCGCTCAGGGAGGGGGTAACTATGGCTACACCTTC.

The genes are TRBV4-1 and TRBJ1-2; D is uncertain. The length of the CDR3 is 16 residues. The V gene's germline CDR1 is MGHRA and CDR2 YSYEKL. The germline V and J ends were trimmed by 1 base and 2 bases, with 14 bases remaining between them. The CDR3 coding sequence is TGCGCCAGCAGCCAAGCGGACGCGCGGGTCAACTATGGCTACACCTTC. This gives the protein CASSQADARVNYGYTF.

The chain uses TRBV10-3 and TRBJ1-1; no clear D. This CDR3 is 12 amino acids long. Germline loops: CDR1 ENHRY, CDR2 SYGVKD. V was shortened by 0 bases and J by 7 bases, with 6 bases between the two germline ends. For the CDR3, the DNA is TGTGCCATCAGTGAGTCCCAGGTTGAAGCTTTCTTT. Residues: CAISESQVEAFF.

This chain connects TRBV9 to TRBJ2-1, with TRBD2 identical over 8 bases. The CDR3 consists of 19 residues. V lost 4 bases and J lost 5; bases outside the gene matches: 20. Germline loops: CDR1 SGDLS, CDR2 YYNGEE. This CDR3 is CASSPSGGISRGSNNEQFF. The CDR3 DNA sequence: TGTGCCAGCAGCCCCTCGGGGGGGATTAGTCGTGGTAGCAACAATGAGCAGTTCTTC.

The chain carries TRBV6-6 and TRBJ1-5; weak D call: TRBD1 (6 bases). The germline V gene encodes CDR1 MNHNY and CDR2 SVGAGI (reference sequence). Trimming left V 0 bases short and J 7 bases short, with 10 bases between. This CDR3 comprises 14 residues. The CDR3 is CASSYSSGGQPQHF. As DNA, the CDR3 is TGTGCCAGCAGTTACTCGAGCGGGGGCCAGCCCCAGCATTTT.

The gene calls are TRBV28 and TRBJ2-3, with no clear D. CDR3 size: 11 residues. V gave up 8 bases and J gave up 3 bases, with 6 bases separating them. Germline-derived CDR1 and CDR2 are MDHEN and SYDVKM. This chain's CDR3 is CASGSTDTQYF. In DNA form, the CDR3 reads TGTGCCAGCGGCTCTACAGATACGCAGTATTTT. The variable domain in full, with the rest retrieved from reference TRBV28 and TRBJ2-3, is DVKVTQSSRYLVKRTGEKVFLECVQDMDHENMFWYRQDPGLGLRLIYFSYDVKMKEKGDIPEGYSVSREKKERFSLILESASTNQTSMYLCASGSTDTQYFGPGTRLTVL.

CDR3 DNA: TGTGCCAGCAGTCTGCGGGGGGTCTACACCGGGGAGCTGTTTTTT. As protein: CASSLRGVYTGELFF. The V gene is TRBV5-4, the J gene TRBJ2-2; 8 bases fit TRBD2. CDR1 and CDR2 from the germline V gene are SGHNT and YYREEE (reference sequence). V was pared by 5 bases and J by 3 bases, with 6 bases of the junction left unmatched. There are 15 residues in the CDR3.

This sequence joins TRBV6-5 and TRBJ2-5; perhaps TRBD1 as D (5 bases). The CDR3 totals 15 residues. Deletions cut 6 bases from V and 4 bases from J, with 18 bases between. Germline V CDR1 and CDR2: MNHEY, SVGAGI. The chain's CDR3 is CASSPRVGFLETQYF. CDR3 nucleotide sequence: TGTGCCAGCAGCCCCAGGGTAGGGTTTTTAGAGACCCAGTACTTC.

The chain has TRBV6-5 and TRBJ2-5, with TRBD2 as a possible D gene (5 bases). Germline CDR1 and CDR2: MNHEY and SVGAGI. V was trimmed by 0 bases and J by 4 bases, leaving 9 bases between them. The CDR3 is 14 residues long. The CDR3 DNA reads as TGTGCCAGCAGTTACTCGGGAGTTGTAGAGACCCAGTACTTC. This translates into CASSYSGVVETQYF.

The V call is TRBV18, the J call TRBJ2-7; D remains unclear. With 4 bases removed from V and 7 bases from J, the gap between germline ends came to 11 bases. Germline lookup yields CDR1 KGHSH and CDR2 LQKENI. The CDR3 runs 12 residues. The chain's CDR3 is CASSLTAREQYF. The CDR3 nucleotides read TGTGCCAGCTCACTAACTGCCCGGGAGCAGTACTTC.

In this sample, this clone turned up a few times. This chain uses TRBV7-2 with TRBJ2-1; D is perhaps TRBD2 (5 bases). This CDR3 has 12 residues. Per germline, CDR1 SGHTA and CDR2 FQGNSA. V lost 5 bases to trimming and J lost 9 bases, with 11 bases between them. The CDR3 is CASSLGVAEQFF. CDR3 in DNA: TGTGCCAGCAGCCTCGGGGTGGCTGAGCAGTTCTTC.

V is TRBV19 and J is TRBJ1-4; no clear D gene. The V end lost 4 bases, the J end lost 7 bases, and 13 bases lay between the germline ends. The germline gives CDR1 LNHDA, CDR2 SQIVND (reference sequence). This CDR3 region has 14 residues. The CDR3 loop reads CASSTKSLSEKLFF. CDR3 bases: TGTGCCAGTAGTACCAAGTCGCTGAGTGAAAAACTGTTTTTT.

The rearrangement joins TRBV30 to TRBJ1-5; no clear D. CDR3 length: 12 residues. Germline V gene data show CDR1 as GTSNPN and CDR2 as SVGIG (reference sequence). Trimming shortened V by 0 bases and J by 6 bases, and 6 bases separated the two germline ends. The chain's CDR3 is CAWSVPGQPQHF. The CDR3 DNA follows: TGTGCCTGGAGTGTACCGGGTCAGCCCCAGCATTTT.

The gene calls are TRBV3-1 (or the pseudogene TRBV3-2) and TRBJ2-7; tentative D call: TRBD2 (6 bases). CDR3 length: 17 amino acids. V was shortened by 4 bases and J by 0 bases, with 19 bases between the two germline ends. CDR1 LGHDT and CDR2 YNNKEL come from the germline V gene (reference sequence). The CDR3 nucleotides are TGTGCCAGCAGCCCCCGGGGTAGCGGAGGCGCCTCCTACGAGCAGTACTTC. It is translated as CASSPRGSGGASYEQYF.

This clone was recorded once. The CDR3 reads CASSPQKGAGNTEAFF. In DNA, the CDR3 is TGTGCCAGCAGTCCTCAGAAGGGGGCCGGAAACACTGAAGCTTTCTTT. V is TRBV25-1 and J is TRBJ1-1; 7 nucleotides agree with TRBD1. V shed 5 bases and J 2 bases; nucleotides not matched to a gene: 11. CDR3 length: 16 amino acids. From germline, CDR1 is MGHDK and CDR2 SYGVNS.

As for this clone: The conserved closing phenylalanine or tryptophan is absent in this CDR3, likely reflecting a read error. The DNA is left out, because the CDR3 cannot be placed on it with certainty; the CDR3 is given as TCRdb lists it. The chain combines TRBV5-1 with TRBJ1-1; the table's D gene call, TRBD1, was not cross checked with the DNA. A total of 13 residues make up the CDR3, ends included. Germline V gene sequence: CDR1 SGHRS, CDR2 YFSETQ. The CDR3 here is CASSPAGTDREIY.

This clone appeared a single time. V usage is TRBV30 and J usage is TRBJ2-2, with TRBD2 matching over 8 bases. This CDR3 contains 14 residues. Germline-derived CDR1 and CDR2 are GTSNPN and SVGIG (reference sequence). The trim removed 5 bases at V and 5 bases at J, leaving 7 bases unmatched. CDR3 sequence: CAWGTGRGTGELFF. The CDR3 coding sequence is TGTGCCTGGGGGACCGGGAGGGGGACCGGGGAGCTGTTTTTT.

This rearrangement joins TRBV6-5 to TRBJ1-1; 7 positions agree with TRBD1. The CDR3 covers 13 residues. The trim removed 8 bases at V and 3 bases at J, leaving 6 bases unmatched. Germline loops: CDR1 MNHEY, CDR2 SVGAGI. In DNA form, the CDR3 reads TGTGCCAGCTCACACAGGGGTGACACTGAAGCTTTCTTT. It is translated as CASSHRGDTEAFF.

This chain connects TRBV6-5 to TRBJ1-2; the D gene is possibly TRBD1 (6 bases). The V gene lost 5 bases and the J gene lost 4 bases, with 17 bases spanning the gap. The CDR3 spans 15 residues. From germline, CDR1 is MNHEY and CDR2 SVGAGI. The CDR3 DNA is TGTGCCAGCAGTCACGCGAAAACAGGGATCTATGGCTACACCTTC. Residues: CASSHAKTGIYGYTF.

The V gene is TRBV7-9, the J gene TRBJ2-1; 7 bases are a match to TRBD2. J gave up 6 bases and V 4 bases, and 9 bases lay outside the gene matches. Per germline, CDR1 SEHNR and CDR2 FQNEAQ (reference sequence). The CDR3 runs to 15 residues. CDR3 sequence reads: CASSSTSRDVNEQFF. In nucleotides, the CDR3 is TGTGCCAGCAGCTCGACTAGCCGGGACGTCAATGAGCAGTTCTTC.

The chain combines TRBV5-1 with TRBJ2-3; D might be TRBD1 (6 bases). V was shortened by 7 bases and J by 2 bases, with 14 bases between the two germline ends. The CDR3 spans 14 residues. Germline CDR1 and CDR2: SGHRS and YFSETQ. The CDR3 DNA follows: TGCGCCAGCTTTCCTGACAGGCACACAGATACGCAGTATTTT. This encodes CASFPDRHTDTQYF.

The rearrangement uses TRBV11-2 and TRBJ2-5, with TRBD2 matching 10 bases. The CDR3 contains 14 residues. Germline CDR1 SGHAT, CDR2 FQNNGV. The junction had 5 bases not matched to a gene; V was cut back by 5 bases and J by 5 bases. The CDR3 here is CASSPSGRGETQYF. The CDR3 DNA is TGTGCCAGCAGCCCTAGCGGGAGAGGGGAGACCCAGTACTTC. Combining the CDR3 with reference TRBV11-2 and TRBJ2-5 gives the whole variable domain EAGVAQSPRYKIIEKRQSVAFWCNPISGHATLYWYQQILGQGPKLLIQFQNNGVVDDSQLPKDRFSAERLKGVDSTLKIQPAKLEDSAVYLCASSPSGRGETQYFGPGTRLLVL.

This clone was recorded only once. The CDR3 spells CASKGTGARNSPLHF. In DNA form, the CDR3 reads TGTGCCTCAAAGGGGACAGGGGCGCGAAATTCACCCCTCCACTTT. The chain recombines TRBV30 with TRBJ1-6, with TRBD1 matching 10 bases. Trimming cost V 7 bases and J 7 bases; bases outside gene matches: 10. In germline, CDR1 is GTSNPN, CDR2 SVGIG (reference sequence). The CDR3 is made up of 15 amino acids.

Only one count was recorded for this clone. The chain is built from TRBV28 and TRBJ1-3, with D possibly TRBD1 on 6 matching bases. V shed 8 bases and J shed 9 bases, with 17 bases lying between them. Germline CDR1 reads MDHEN; CDR2 reads SYDVKM. The CDR3 contains 13 residues. In DNA form, the CDR3 reads TGTGCCAGCCATGTCGAGGGGGTCGGCACCATATATTTT. This translates into CASHVEGVGTIYF.

J is TRBJ2-5 and V is TRBV24-1; TRBD2 is a possible D gene (5 bases). Trimming removed 5 bases at V and 3 bases at J, with 12 bases between. The CDR3 is made up of 14 amino acids. CDR1 and CDR2 from the germline V gene are KGHDR and SFDVKD. DNA for the CDR3: TGTGCCACCAGTGGCGGAGGACTTAAAGAGACCCAGTACTTC. Translating it yields CATSGGGLKETQYF.

This sequence joins TRBV29-1 and TRBJ1-2; TRBD1 might be the D (5 bases). Germline CDR1 and CDR2: SQVTM and ANQGSEA. Trimming left V 4 bases short and J 2 bases short, with 11 bases between. The length of the CDR3 is 13 residues. This CDR3 reads CSVGGRENYGYTF. The DNA for the CDR3 is TGCAGCGTTGGAGGCAGGGAAAACTATGGCTACACCTTC.